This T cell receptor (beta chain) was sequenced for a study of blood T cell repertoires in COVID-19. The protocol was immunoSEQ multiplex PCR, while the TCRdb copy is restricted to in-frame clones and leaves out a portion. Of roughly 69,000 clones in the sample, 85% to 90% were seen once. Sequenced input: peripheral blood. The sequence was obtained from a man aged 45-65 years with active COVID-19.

CDR3 sequence (DNA): TGTGCCAGCAGCCCGGGACAGGGTAAAATGAACACTGAAGCTTTCTTT. This sequence encodes CASSPGQGKMNTEAFF. The chain links TRBV7-3 to TRBJ1-1; 9 bases are a match to TRBD1. This CDR3 is built from 16 residues. CDR1 is SGHTA, CDR2 FQGTGA, per germline. The junction had 7 bases not matched to a gene; V was cut back by 5 bases and J by 0 bases.